This TCR beta chain appears in the sequencing data of a study of blood T cell repertoires in COVID-19. Categorization into cohorts depended on clinical history that participants reported. Some clones are missing from TCRdb's copy, which holds only in-frame ones; the method was immunoSEQ multiplex PCR. The repertoire holds 350,000 to 450,000 clones, with about 89% as singletons. The sample taken for sequencing was PBMCs or T cells enriched from blood (not recorded which). This TCR was sampled from a man in his forties in a cohort exposed to, infected with or recovered from COVID-19 (not recorded which).

CDR3 sequence (DNA): TGCGCCAGCAGCCCCTACGGACAGGGGTTGAACACTGAAGCTTTCTTT. Its translation: CASSPYGQGLNTEAFF. This chain uses TRBV5-1 with TRBJ1-1; 9 bases fit TRBD1. Germline trimming cut 4 bases from V and 0 bases from J; bases unmatched to any gene: 7. CDR1 is SGHRS, CDR2 YFSETQ, per germline. The CDR3 spans 16 residues.